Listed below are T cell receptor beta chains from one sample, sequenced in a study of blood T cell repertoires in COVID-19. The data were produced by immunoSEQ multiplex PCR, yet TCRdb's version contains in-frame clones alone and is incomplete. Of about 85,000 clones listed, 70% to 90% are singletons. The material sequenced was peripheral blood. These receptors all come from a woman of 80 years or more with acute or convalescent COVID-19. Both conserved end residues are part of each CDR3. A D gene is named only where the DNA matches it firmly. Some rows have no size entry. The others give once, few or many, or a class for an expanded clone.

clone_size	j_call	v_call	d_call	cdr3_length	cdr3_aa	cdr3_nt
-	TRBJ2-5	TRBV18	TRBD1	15	CASSSGTGGFETQYF	TGTGCCAGCTCATCGGGGACAGGGGGCTTTGAGACCCAGTACTTC
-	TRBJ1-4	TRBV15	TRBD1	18	CATSYDREAHTTNEKLFF	TGTGCCACCAGCTACGACAGGGAAGCCCATACAACTAATGAAAAACTGTTTTTT
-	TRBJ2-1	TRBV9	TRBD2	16	CASSVLSGGSYNEQFF	TGTGCCAGCAGCGTTCTTAGCGGGGGGTCCTACAATGAGCAGTTCTTC
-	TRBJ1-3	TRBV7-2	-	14	CASSSRAEGNTIYF	TGTGCCAGCAGCTCCAGGGCGGAAGGAAACACCATATATTTT
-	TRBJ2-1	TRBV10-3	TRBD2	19	CAISAPPGLAGGTYNEQFF	TGTGCCATCAGTGCGCCTCCGGGACTAGCGGGAGGGACCTACAATGAGCAGTTCTTC
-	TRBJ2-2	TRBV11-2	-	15	CASSLGREFTGELFF	TGTGCCAGCAGCTTAGGACGGGAGTTCACCGGGGAGCTGTTTTTT
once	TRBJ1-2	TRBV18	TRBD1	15	CASSPPQGANYGYTF	TGTGCCAGCTCACCACCGCAGGGGGCTAACTATGGCTACACCTTC
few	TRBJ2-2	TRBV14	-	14	CASSQDIGDGELFF	TGTGCCAGCAGCCAAGATATCGGGGACGGGGAGCTGTTTTTT
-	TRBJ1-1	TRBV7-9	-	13	CASSFAGPTEAFF	TGTGCCAGCAGCTTCGCTGGGCCGACTGAAGCTTTCTTT
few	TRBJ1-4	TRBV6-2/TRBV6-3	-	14	CASSQGTWGEKLFF	TGTGCCAGCAGTCAGGGGACCTGGGGTGAAAAACTGTTTTTT
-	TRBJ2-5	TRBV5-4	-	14	CASSLPGGGETQYF	TGTGCCAGCAGCTTGCCAGGGGGAGGAGAGACCCAGTACTTC
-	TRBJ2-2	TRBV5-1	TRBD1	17	CASSLALGQGQAGELFF	TGCGCCAGCAGCTTGGCCTTGGGACAGGGGCAGGCCGGGGAGCTGTTTTTT
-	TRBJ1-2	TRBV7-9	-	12	CASSSTGYGYTF	TGTGCCAGCAGCTCGACAGGTTATGGCTACACCTTC
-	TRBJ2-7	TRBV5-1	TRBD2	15	CASSRTSGRTYEQYF	TGCGCCAGCAGCCGTACTAGCGGGCGTACCTACGAGCAGTACTTC
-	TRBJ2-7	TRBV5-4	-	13	CASSSDRSYEQYF	TGTGCCAGCAGTTCCGACAGGTCCTACGAGCAGTACTTC
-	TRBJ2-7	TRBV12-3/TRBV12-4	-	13	CASSYTQGYEQYF	TGTGCCAGCAGTTATACTCAGGGGTACGAGCAGTACTTC
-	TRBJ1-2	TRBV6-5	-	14	CASSYGTGNYGYTF	TGTGCCAGCAGTTACGGCACAGGGAACTATGGCTACACCTTC
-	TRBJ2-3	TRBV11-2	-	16	CASSFWGAGRTDTQYF	TGTGCCAGCAGCTTCTGGGGTGCGGGTCGCACAGATACGCAGTATTTT
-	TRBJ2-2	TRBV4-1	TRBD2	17	CASSPNKGLAGPGELFF	TGCGCCAGCAGCCCCAATAAGGGACTAGCGGGACCCGGGGAGCTGTTTTTT
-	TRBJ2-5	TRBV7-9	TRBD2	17	CASSFVSVAGIQETQYF	TGTGCCAGCAGCTTTGTATCGGTAGCGGGGATACAAGAGACCCAGTACTTC
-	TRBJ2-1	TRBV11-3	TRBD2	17	CASSSASGRLGYNEQFF	TGTGCCAGCAGCTCGGCTAGCGGGAGATTGGGCTACAATGAGCAGTTCTTC
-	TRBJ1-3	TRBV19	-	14	CASSIGTSGNTIYF	TGTGCCAGTAGTATAGGGACATCTGGAAACACCATATATTTT
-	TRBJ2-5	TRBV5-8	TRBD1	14	CASSPGQGQETQYF	TGTGCCAGCAGCCCTGGACAGGGTCAAGAGACCCAGTACTTC
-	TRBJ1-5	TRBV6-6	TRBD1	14	CASSKGQSNQPQHF	TGTGCCAGCAGTAAGGGACAGAGCAATCAGCCCCAGCATTTT
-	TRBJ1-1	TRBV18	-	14	CASSLYRAYTEAFF	TGTGCCAGCTCACTTTACAGGGCATACACTGAAGCTTTCTTT
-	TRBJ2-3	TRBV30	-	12	CAWSVYPDTQYF	TGTGCCTGGAGTGTATATCCTGATACGCAGTATTTT
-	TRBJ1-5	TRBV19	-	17	CASSIDLYRLVNQPQHF	TGTGCCAGTAGTATAGATCTATACAGGTTAGTTAATCAGCCCCAGCATTTT
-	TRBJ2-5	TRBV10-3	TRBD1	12	CAISDRGETQYF	TGTGCCATCAGTGACAGGGGGGAGACCCAGTACTTC
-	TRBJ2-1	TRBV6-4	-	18	CASSDSWAGSSSYNEQFF	TGTGCCAGCAGTGACTCTTGGGCAGGCTCCAGCTCCTACAATGAGCAGTTCTTC
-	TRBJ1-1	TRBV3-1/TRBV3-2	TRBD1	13	CASSPGTGLEAFF	TGTGCCAGCAGCCCCGGGACAGGGTTAGAAGCTTTCTTT
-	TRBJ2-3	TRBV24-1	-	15	CATSDPARGTDTQYF	TGTGCCACCAGTGATCCGGCAAGAGGGACAGATACGCAGTATTTT
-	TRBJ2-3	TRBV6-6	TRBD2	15	CASSWTSGLADTQYF	TGTGCCAGCAGCTGGACTAGCGGGCTGGCAGATACGCAGTATTTT
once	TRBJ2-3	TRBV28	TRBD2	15	CASSMTSGRRATQYF	TGTGCCAGCAGTATGACTAGCGGGAGAAGGGCTACGCAGTATTTT
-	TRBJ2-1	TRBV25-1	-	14	CASSETDNYNEQFF	TGTGCCAGCAGTGAGACTGATAACTACAATGAGCAGTTCTTC
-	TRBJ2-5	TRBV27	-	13	CASSRKREETQYF	TGTGCCAGCAGTCGTAAGCGGGAAGAGACCCAGTACTTC
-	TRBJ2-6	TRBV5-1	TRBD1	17	CASSLISGGTGANVLTF	TGCGCCAGCAGCTTGATTTCAGGGGGTACTGGGGCCAACGTCCTGACTTTC
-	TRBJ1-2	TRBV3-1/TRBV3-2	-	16	CASSQPRGSRTDGYTF	TGTGCCAGCAGCCAGCCCAGGGGAAGCCGGACTGATGGCTACACCTTC
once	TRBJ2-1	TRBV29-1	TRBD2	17	CSVKTGTSGRVGYEQFF	TGCAGCGTAAAAACCGGGACTAGCGGGAGGGTGGGCTATGAGCAGTTCTTC
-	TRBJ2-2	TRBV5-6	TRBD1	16	CASSTDRGHNTGELFF	TGTGCCAGCAGCACGGACAGGGGACATAACACCGGGGAGCTGTTTTTT
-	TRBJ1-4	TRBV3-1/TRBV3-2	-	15	CASSQRRGTNEKLFF	TGTGCCAGCAGCCAGCGCCGAGGAACTAATGAAAAACTGTTTTTT
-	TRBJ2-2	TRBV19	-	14	CASSSGLPTGELFF	TGTGCCAGTAGTTCGGGACTCCCGACCGGGGAGCTGTTTTTT
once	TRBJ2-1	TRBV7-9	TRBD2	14	CASSQGLVASEQFF	TGTGCCAGCAGCCAGGGACTAGTGGCGAGTGAGCAGTTCTTC
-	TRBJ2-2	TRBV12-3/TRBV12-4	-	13	CASSPTATGELFF	TGTGCCAGCAGTCCCACAGCTACCGGGGAGCTGTTTTTT
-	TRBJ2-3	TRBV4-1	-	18	CASSPERGGEGGTDTQYF	TGCGCCAGCAGCCCGGAGCGAGGAGGGGAGGGGGGCACAGATACGCAGTATTTT
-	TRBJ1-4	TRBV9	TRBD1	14	CASSVVSRGSKLFF	TGTGCCAGCAGCGTAGTATCCAGGGGGTCAAAACTGTTTTTT
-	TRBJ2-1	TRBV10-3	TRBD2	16	CAISDPTSGRRNEQFF	TGTGCCATCAGTGACCCGACTAGCGGGAGAAGGAATGAGCAGTTCTTC
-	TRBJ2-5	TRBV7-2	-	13	CASSLMGAETQYF	TGTGCCAGCAGCTTAATGGGAGCGGAGACCCAGTACTTC
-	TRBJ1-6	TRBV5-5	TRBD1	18	CASSLMGQLSPYNSPLHF	TGTGCCAGCAGCTTGATGGGACAGCTTTCTCCCTATAATTCACCCCTCCACTTT